The 9 T cell receptor beta chains listed next were all sequenced from one sample in a study of T cell responses to AZD1222 COVID-19 vaccine. Clones were sequenced by immunoSEQ multiplex PCR, and TCRdb holds only the in-frame ones, with some missing. The sample holds approximately 150,000 clones, nearly 95% seen once. Sequences were derived from peripheral blood, sampled on day 0 of AZD1222 vaccination. These receptors all stem from an adult in good health.

CDR3 in amino acids: CASSPLTGPATNEKLFF. CDR3 bases: TGTGCCAGCTCCCCTCTTACTGGACCTGCAACTAATGAAAAACTGTTTTTT. The gene calls are TRBV18 and TRBJ1-4, with D unresolved. Trimming removed 6 bases at V and 0 bases at J, with 17 bases between. CDR1 is KGHSH, CDR2 LQKENI, per germline. The CDR3 is 17 residues long.

This chain joins TRBV5-6 and TRBJ2-1, with a weak D call TRBD2 (5 bases). V shed 4 bases and J shed 2 bases, with 16 bases lying between them. CDR3 size: 16 residues. CDR1 SGHDT and CDR2 YYEEEE come from the germline V gene. The CDR3: CASSPSGKNPYNEQFF. CDR3 DNA: TGTGCCAGCAGCCCCTCGGGGAAGAACCCCTACAATGAGCAGTTCTTC.

V usage is TRBV27 and J usage is TRBJ2-2; 9 bases map to TRBD2. The CDR3 runs to 15 residues. The V and J ends lost 3 bases and 8 bases, in that order; junction bases with no gene match: 7. From germline, CDR1 is MNHEY and CDR2 SMNVEV (reference sequence). CDR3 DNA: TGTGCCAGCAGTTTTGGGTCTAGCGGGATTGGGGAGCTGTTTTTT. It yields the protein CASSFGSSGIGELFF.

This chain links TRBV19 with TRBJ2-1; D is undetermined. There are 15 residues in the CDR3. Germline assignment: CDR1 LNHDA and CDR2 SQIVND (reference sequence). Trimming left V 4 bases short and J 0 bases short, with 10 bases between. This CDR3 reads CASSKALSSYNEQFF. CDR3 bases: TGTGCCAGTAGTAAAGCGCTAAGCTCCTACAATGAGCAGTTCTTC.

In DNA form, the CDR3 reads TGCGCCAGCAGCTTAACGACAGTACCTGGGGCCAACGTCCTGACTTTC. Translated: CASSLTTVPGANVLTF. This chain links TRBV5-1 with TRBJ2-6; weak D call: TRBD1 (5 bases). Trimming cost V 2 bases and J 2 bases, with 11 bases left between them. CDR1 is SGHRS and CDR2 is YFSETQ in the germline V gene. There are 16 residues in the CDR3. The variable domain in full, with the rest retrieved from reference TRBV5-1 and TRBJ2-6, is KAGVTQTPRYLIKTRGQQVTLSCSPISGHRSVSWYQQTPGQGLQFLFEYFSETQRNKGNFPGRFSGRQFSNSRSEMNVSTLELGDSALYLCASSLTTVPGANVLTFGAGSRLTVL.

V usage is TRBV20-1 and J usage is TRBJ2-2, with D perhaps matching TRBD2 (5 bases). V lost 5 bases and J 11 bases, leaving 12 bases between the germline ends. Looked up from germline, CDR1 is DFQATT and CDR2 is SNEGSKA (reference sequence). CDR3 length: 11 amino acids. CDR3 DNA sequence: TGCAGTGCTCGGACGGGGAGCGAGCTGTTTTTT. Encoded protein: CSARTGSELFF.

The CDR3 sequence: CASRPGQTYEQYF. CDR3 bases: TGTGCCAGCAGACCGGGACAGACCTACGAGCAGTACTTC. The chain joins TRBV27 to TRBJ2-7; 7 bases match TRBD1. The CDR3 contains 13 residues. The germline gives CDR1 MNHEY, CDR2 SMNVEV (reference sequence). J was trimmed by 2 bases and V by 6 bases; bases with no gene match: 4.

The chain recombines TRBV6-2 or TRBV6-3 with TRBJ2-7; D might be TRBD1 (5 bases). The CDR3 totals 13 residues. The V gene lost 2 bases and the J gene lost 12 bases, with 17 bases spanning the gap. Germline V lookup: CDR1 MNHEY, CDR2 SVGEGT. Written as DNA, the CDR3 is TGTGCCAGCAGTTACCTTGACAAGGGGCCAGCGTACTTC. Translation gives CASSYLDKGPAYF.

This clone was counted between two and nine times. The chain carries TRBV7-9 and TRBJ2-3; the match to TRBD2 covers 7 bases. The CDR3 runs 15 residues. Germline assignment: CDR1 SEHNR and CDR2 FQNEAQ (reference sequence). Trimming removed 1 base from V and 3 bases from J; junction bases left unmatched: 4. CDR3 region: CASSLVSGVTDTQYF. Written as DNA, the CDR3 is TGTGCCAGCAGCTTAGTAAGCGGGGTGACAGATACGCAGTATTTT.